This T cell receptor (beta chain) was profiled in a study of blood T cell repertoires in COVID-19. On the study more broadly: COVID-19 samples from acute and convalescent phases originated in the United States, Italy and Spain. T cells, B-cell-depleted T cells, or PBMCs supplied cDNA or gDNA.

CDR3 size: 12 residues. CDR1 is SNHLY and CDR2 is FYNNEI in the germline V gene. V was trimmed by 8 bases and J by 6 bases, leaving 13 bases between them. In the authors' workflow: Researchers report that nucleated cell counts were estimated from reference gene primer amplification. TCRdb keeps only in-frame clones here, not all; method: immunoSEQ multiplex PCR. V, J and clone size derive from that table, while D and trimming were established from the DNA sequence. The sample carries 90,000 to 150,000 clones, 65% to 80% recorded once. The gene calls are TRBV2 and TRBJ1-1, with a tentative D call TRBD1 (6 bases). Sequencing was done on a sample of peripheral blood. This receptor was obtained from a human donor with acute or convalescent COVID-19. The donor label of this sample is uncertain. The CDR3 nucleotides are TGTGCCAGCTGCCAGAACAGGGCTGAAGCTTTCTTT. Its translation is CASCQNRAEAFF.